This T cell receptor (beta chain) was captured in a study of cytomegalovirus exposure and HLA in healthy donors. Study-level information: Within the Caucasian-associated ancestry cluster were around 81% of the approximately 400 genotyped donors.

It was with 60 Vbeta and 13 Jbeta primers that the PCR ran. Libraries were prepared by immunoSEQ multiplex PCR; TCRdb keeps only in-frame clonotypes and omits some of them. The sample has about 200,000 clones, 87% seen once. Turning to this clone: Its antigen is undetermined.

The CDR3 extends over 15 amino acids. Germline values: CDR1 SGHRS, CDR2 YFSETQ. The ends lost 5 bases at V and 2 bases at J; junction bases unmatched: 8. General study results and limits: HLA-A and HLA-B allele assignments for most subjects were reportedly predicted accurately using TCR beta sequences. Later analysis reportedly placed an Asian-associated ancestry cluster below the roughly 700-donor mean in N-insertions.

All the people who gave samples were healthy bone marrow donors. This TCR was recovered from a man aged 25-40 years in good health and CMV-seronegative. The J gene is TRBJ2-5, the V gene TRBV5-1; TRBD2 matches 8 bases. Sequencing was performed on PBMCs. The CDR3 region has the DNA TGCGCCAGCAGTGGCAATAGCGGGGAACAAGAGACCCAGTACTTC. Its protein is CASSGNSGEQETQYF.